The 28 T cell receptor beta chains below were found in one sample sequenced in a study of early T cells in non-severe SARS-CoV-2 infection. TCRdb re-derived calls from the 5' RACE reads in MiXCR, one entry per CDR3 protein. The profile covers just under 60,000 distinct CDR3 sequences, with more than 7% appearing a single time and about 3.3% taken by the ten largest. The sample taken for sequencing was whole blood. Source of these receptors: an adult who was a healthcare worker with PCR-confirmed SARS-CoV-2 infection or an uninfected control (not recorded which).

This clonotype was seen at least ten times. The chain links TRBV12-3 or TRBV12-4 to TRBJ2-3; 7 positions agree with TRBD1. The CDR3 consists of 16 residues. The junction had 10 bases not matched to a gene; V was cut back by 6 bases and J by 1 base. The CDR3 DNA sequence: TGTGCCAGCAGGGCCTCGTTCGGACAGGGCACAGATACGCAGTATTTT. This encodes CASRASFGQGTDTQYF.

This sequence joins TRBV7-2 and TRBJ2-2; 10 nucleotides agree with TRBD2. The CDR3 spans 16 residues. Losses at the gene ends were 1 base for V and 5 bases for J; bases not matched to a gene: 4. Germline V gene lookup returns CDR1 SGHTA and CDR2 FQGNSA. CDR3 sequence reads: CASSLVLAGSTGELFF. The CDR3 DNA is TGTGCCAGCAGCTTAGTACTAGCGGGGTCAACCGGGGAGCTGTTTTTT.

This clonotype showed up many times. This chain joins TRBV5-1 and TRBJ2-5; 9 bases map to TRBD1. The CDR3 has 14 amino acids. V lost 5 bases and J lost 5; bases outside the gene matches: 7. Germline loops: CDR1 SGHRS, CDR2 YFSETQ. The chain's CDR3 is CASRPQGAGETQYF. As DNA, the CDR3 is TGCGCCAGCAGGCCACAGGGGGCAGGGGAGACCCAGTACTTC.

This clonotype was counted a few times. The chain couples TRBV7-2 to TRBJ2-1, with a tentative D call TRBD2 (6 bases). Germline V gene lookup returns CDR1 SGHTA and CDR2 FQGNSA. Trimming removed 5 bases from V and 10 bases from J, with 15 bases in between. The CDR3 totals 13 residues. The CDR3: CASSTGSLQEQFF. The CDR3 DNA is TGTGCCAGCAGCACCGGGAGCCTTCAGGAGCAGTTCTTC.

This clonotype occurred a few times. This rearrangement joins TRBV29-1 to TRBJ2-7, with 12 bases lining up with TRBD1. The germline CDR1 and CDR2 sequences are SQVTM and ANQGSEA. V lost 6 bases and J lost 2; bases outside the gene matches: 8. The CDR3 has 15 residues. CDR3 amino acids: CSVTGTGGLTYEQYF. CDR3 in DNA: TGCAGCGTAACCGGGACAGGGGGCTTGACCTACGAGCAGTACTTC.

This clonotype came up many times. The rearrangement links TRBV15 to TRBJ1-5, with D maybe TRBD1 (5 bases). This CDR3 is built from 15 residues. The germline V gene encodes CDR1 LNHNV and CDR2 YYDKDF (reference sequence). Trimming removed 5 bases at V and 5 bases at J, with 16 bases between. The DNA for the CDR3 is TGTGCCACCAGCCCCTTCAGGGAGGGGCATCAGCCCCAGCATTTT. Translation gives CATSPFREGHQPQHF.

In its sample, this clonotype was seen many times. The gene calls are TRBV27 and TRBJ2-7; 7 bases match TRBD2. Germline values: CDR1 MNHEY, CDR2 SMNVEV (reference sequence). The CDR3 consists of 15 residues. With 3 bases clipped from V and 0 bases from J, the junction kept 5 bases outside the gene matches. The CDR3 here is CASSFGGGSSYEQYF. CDR3 coding DNA: TGTGCCAGCAGTTTCGGGGGAGGGAGCTCCTACGAGCAGTACTTC.

The sample holds a few counts of this clonotype. The chain uses TRBV5-6 and TRBJ2-1, with D possibly being TRBD2 (5 bases). This CDR3 has 12 amino acids. Germline V gives CDR1 SGHDT, CDR2 YYEEEE. V lost 1 base and J lost 8, with 7 bases in between. CDR3 sequence: CASSLSGYEQFF. The CDR3 DNA reads TGTGCCAGCAGCTTGTCGGGGTATGAGCAGTTCTTC.

V and J are TRBV18 and TRBJ2-3; D remains ambiguous. V shed 4 bases and J shed 1 base, with 12 bases lying between them. This CDR3 comprises 15 residues. Germline V gene lookup returns CDR1 KGHSH and CDR2 LQKENI. CDR3 protein: CASSREDGGTDTQYF. DNA of the CDR3: TGTGCCAGCTCACGCGAGGATGGGGGCACAGATACGCAGTATTTT. Combining the CDR3 with reference TRBV18 and TRBJ2-3 gives the whole variable domain NAGVMQNPRHLVRRRGQEARLRCSPMKGHSHVYWYRQLPEEGLKFMVYLQKENIIDESGMPKERFSAEFPKEGPSILRIQQVVRGDSAAYFCASSREDGGTDTQYFGPGTRLTVL.

This rearrangement joins TRBV20-1 to TRBJ2-5, with TRBD2 matching 7 bases. Trimming at V came to 2 bases and at J to 5 bases, leaving 8 bases not matched to a gene. The CDR3 has 14 amino acids. Germline V gene sequence: CDR1 DFQATT, CDR2 SNEGSKA (reference sequence). The CDR3 spells CSARSGTVLETQYF. The CDR3 nucleotides are TGCAGTGCTAGAAGCGGGACGGTATTGGAGACCCAGTACTTC.

The V gene is TRBV6-1, the J gene TRBJ2-5, with D possibly being TRBD1 (6 bases). Germline lookup yields CDR1 MNHNS and CDR2 SASEGT. Deletions cut 8 bases from V and 0 bases from J, with 16 bases between. This CDR3 comprises 15 residues. Here the CDR3 DNA reads TGTGCCAGCCTCCCGGGACAAAAGTACCAAGAGACCCAGTACTTC. It translates to CASLPGQKYQETQYF.

This clonotype was observed many times. This sequence joins TRBV18 and TRBJ2-5; D gene uncertain. The CDR3 runs to 11 residues. In germline, CDR1 is KGHSH, CDR2 LQKENI. Trimming removed 4 bases at V and 2 bases at J, with 2 bases between. In DNA, the CDR3 is TGTGCCAGCTCACTTCAAGAGACCCAGTACTTC. Its translation is CASSLQETQYF.

This rearrangement joins TRBV7-7 to TRBJ2-5; D may correspond to TRBD1 or TRBD2 (5 bases each). CDR1 is SSHAT and CDR2 is FNYEAQ in the germline V gene (reference sequence). Trimming took off 5 bases at V and 5 bases at J, with 21 bases between the two ends. CDR3 length: 16 amino acids. The CDR3 is CASSPWDGSRWETQYF. The DNA of the CDR3 is TGTGCCAGCAGCCCTTGGGACGGTAGCCGGTGGGAGACCCAGTACTTC. The full variable domain, completed using reference TRBV7-7 and TRBJ2-5, is GAGVSQSPRYKVTKRGQDVTLRCDPISSHATLYWYQQALGQGPEFLTYFNYEAQPDKSGLPSDRFSAERPEGSISTLTIQRTEQRDSAMYRCASSPWDGSRWETQYFGPGTRLLVL.

This clonotype was counted a few times. V and J are TRBV20-1 and TRBJ2-6; D gene uncertain. The V end was cut by 5 bases, the J end by 0 bases, with 8 bases between. Germline assignment: CDR1 DFQATT and CDR2 SNEGSKA (reference sequence). CDR3 length: 14 amino acids. DNA of the CDR3: TGCAGTGCTTTAGACCGCTCTGGGGCCAACGTCCTGACTTTC. Translated, it gives CSALDRSGANVLTF.

This sequence joins TRBV20-1 and TRBJ2-2, with TRBD1 matching 8 bases. V was clipped by 6 bases and J by 1 base; unmatched bases: 7. In germline, CDR1 is DFQATT, CDR2 SNEGSKA (reference sequence). CDR3 length equals 15 residues. This chain's CDR3 is CSARQGTGNTGELFF. The DNA for the CDR3 is TGCAGTGCCCGCCAGGGGACAGGGAACACCGGGGAGCTGTTTTTT.

This clonotype appeared a few times. The rearrangement uses TRBV2 and TRBJ2-3, with D perhaps matching TRBD2 (6 bases). The CDR3 totals 13 residues. Trimming left V 5 bases short and J 9 bases short, with 15 bases between. Germline V CDR1 and CDR2: SNHLY, FYNNEI. The CDR3 loop reads CASSQEVRGTQYF. The CDR3 nucleotides are TGTGCCAGCAGTCAGGAGGTCCGGGGGACGCAGTATTTT.

This CDR3 is CASSLQGDYGYTF. The DNA for the CDR3 is TGCGCCAGCAGCTTACAGGGAGACTATGGCTACACCTTC. This sequence joins TRBV5-1 and TRBJ1-2; weak D call: TRBD1 (6 bases). The CDR3 length is 13 residues. Germline CDR1 is SGHRS and CDR2 is YFSETQ. V was clipped by 2 bases and J by 3 bases, with 8 bases between them.

This clonotype appeared many times. The rearrangement uses TRBV12-3 or TRBV12-4 and TRBJ1-5, with 7 nucleotides matching TRBD1. Trimming took 6 bases from V and 5 from J; bases not matched to a gene: 10. The CDR3 is made up of 15 amino acids. The CDR3 sequence: CASSRQGGWDQPQHF. CDR3 bases: TGTGCCAGCAGCCGACAGGGCGGTTGGGATCAGCCCCAGCATTTT.

The genes are TRBV2 and TRBJ2-1; D is ambiguous. V lost 4 bases and J 0 bases, leaving 7 bases between the germline ends. Germline values: CDR1 SNHLY, CDR2 FYNNEI. This CDR3 has 14 residues. The chain's CDR3 is CASSVESSYNEQFF. Written as DNA, the CDR3 is TGTGCCAGCAGTGTGGAGAGCTCCTACAATGAGCAGTTCTTC.

This clonotype was found a few times. This chain connects TRBV6-2 or TRBV6-3 to TRBJ2-1, with 9 positions matching TRBD2. The germline V gene has CDR1 MNHEY and CDR2 SVGEGT. The CDR3 totals 15 residues. Trimming took 4 bases from V and 5 from J; bases not matched to a gene: 6. The CDR3 loop is CASSSLAGYHNEQFF. CDR3 nucleotide sequence: TGTGCCAGCAGTTCGCTAGCGGGATACCACAATGAGCAGTTCTTC.

This clonotype was recorded many times. V and J are TRBV25-1 and TRBJ2-7; 10 nucleotides line up with TRBD1. With 4 bases clipped from V and 2 bases from J, the junction kept 2 bases outside the gene matches. This CDR3 is built from 14 residues. Germline loops: CDR1 MGHDK, CDR2 SYGVNS. DNA for the CDR3: TGTGCCAGCAGTGTAGGGACAGGGGCCTACGAGCAGTACTTC. Its translation: CASSVGTGAYEQYF.

About this clonotype itself: An end of the junction does not agree with germline; a read error may underlie this. This chain uses TRBV11-2 with TRBJ2-1; D might be TRBD1 or TRBD2, each matching 5 bases. There are 14 residues in the CDR3. Germline assignment: CDR1 SGHAT and CDR2 FQNNGV. Here the CDR3 DNA reads TGTGCCAGTCGCCGGGACCTCTCCTACAATGAGCTGTTCTTC. Amino acids: CASRRDLSYNELFF.

This clonotype was detected many times. V and J are TRBV18 and TRBJ1-6; a weak D match, TRBD1 (6 bases). The V end lost 2 bases, the J end lost 9 bases, and 11 bases lay between the germline ends. The CDR3 runs 14 residues. Germline lookup yields CDR1 KGHSH and CDR2 LQKENI. The CDR3 DNA sequence: TGTGCCAGCTCACCAAGCAGGGGAGGTTCACCCCTCCACTTT. Protein: CASSPSRGGSPLHF.

This clonotype was found many times. The V call is TRBV20-1, the J call TRBJ2-1; D could derive from TRBD1 or TRBD2 (5 bases each). CDR1 and CDR2 from the germline V gene are DFQATT and SNEGSKA (reference sequence). The CDR3 loop spans 14 amino acids. V gave up 6 bases and J gave up 0 bases, with 12 bases separating them. The CDR3 spells CSAEGPSSYNEQFF. The DNA of the CDR3 is TGCAGTGCCGAGGGACCGAGCTCCTACAATGAGCAGTTCTTC.

This clonotype was seen many times. The V gene is TRBV28, the J gene TRBJ2-3; no clear D gene. CDR1 is MDHEN and CDR2 is SYDVKM in the germline V gene. V was shortened by 2 bases and J by 5 bases, with 2 bases between the two germline ends. The CDR3 is made up of 11 amino acids. CDR3 in amino acids: CASSLRDTQYF. CDR3 coding DNA: TGTGCCAGCAGTTTAAGAGATACGCAGTATTTT. Based on the CDR3 plus reference TRBV28 and TRBJ2-3, the full variable domain is DVKVTQSSRYLVKRTGEKVFLECVQDMDHENMFWYRQDPGLGLRLIYFSYDVKMKEKGDIPEGYSVSREKKERFSLILESASTNQTSMYLCASSLRDTQYFGPGTRLTVL.

The chain combines TRBV27 with TRBJ2-7; D is possibly TRBD2 (5 bases). Trimming pared 8 bases from V and 4 bases from J, leaving 15 bases between. Germline CDR1 MNHEY, CDR2 SMNVEV (reference sequence). This CDR3 comprises 13 residues. The CDR3 region has the DNA TGTGCCAGCGGAGGAAGGTCGGGTTACGAGCAGTACTTC. It codes for CASGGRSGYEQYF.

This clonotype was detected many times. The CDR3 DNA sequence: TGTGCCAGCAGCTCAAGGAACACCGGGGAGCTGTTTTTT. Its translation is CASSSRNTGELFF. The chain combines TRBV11-2 with TRBJ2-2; D gene uncertain. Between the trimmed V and J ends, which lost 4 bases and 1 base, there was a span of 4 bases. In germline, CDR1 is SGHAT, CDR2 FQNNGV. This CDR3 spans 13 amino acids.

The table lists this clonotype with many counts. This chain joins TRBV7-2 and TRBJ2-3; 10 nucleotides agree with TRBD1. The CDR3 runs to 16 residues. CDR1 and CDR2 from the germline V gene are SGHTA and FQGNSA. V was pared by 1 base and J by 5 bases, with 6 bases of the junction left unmatched. The CDR3 sequence: CASSLGQGAVEDTQYF. The CDR3 DNA follows: TGTGCCAGCAGCTTAGGACAGGGGGCTGTCGAAGATACGCAGTATTTT.